The T cell receptor beta chain described here comes from a study of shared clonotypes between healthy human individuals (dated by TCRdb to about 2020). About the investigation overall: The cohort included three men and two women between 18 and 49 years of age. For each donor, three plates each were used for CD4 naive and CD4 memory, two plates were used for CD8 naive, and one plate was used for CD8 memory. Between about 0.94 and 10 billion PBMCs per donor were obtained by leukapheresis. Blood TCR repertoires of about 5 healthy adults were deeply sequenced to estimate repertoire size and the extent of clonotype sharing between individuals. Different laboratories and diverse techniques were used to prepare libraries and sequence TCR repertoires, to increase sequencing depth and limit assay-specific biases.

Results the study describes overall, beyond this receptor: Clonotypes shared by all four sorted-subset donors showed higher generation probabilities than non-shared clonotypes. Only blood was sampled, and tissue TCR repertoires likely differ from those in blood. Incomplete sequencing was indicated by rarefaction of sorted-subset datasets, despite the large sequencing depth. Sharing across four donors was observed for around 5% of naive CD4, 3.5% of naive CD8, roughly 2.4% of memory CD4, and roughly 0.4% of memory CD8 clonotypes. The genetic and exposure-history diversity represented was limited by the small number of donors. Based on pairwise subsampling, the degree of clonotype sharing among donors was expected to be affected by sequencing depth. Naive subsets generally had larger estimated clonotype richness than memory subsets.

TCR CDR3 regions were amplified from genomic DNA by multiplex PCR using the deep immunoSEQ assay. Extracted genomic DNA from each cell subset was distributed evenly across all wells of several immunoSEQ 96-well plates, and each plate was treated as a replicate. Each replicate PCR for sorted subsets received roughly 0.2 ug genomic DNA, equal to roughly 30,000 T cell genomes. Purified libraries were measured with a Qubit 3.0 fluorometer, size-checked on a Bioanalyzer 2100, and measured again with the KAPA Library Quantification kit. Every immunoSEQ 96-well plate was sequenced on a dedicated single-read 150-cycle Illumina NextSeq 550 flow cell. For the original study's pipeline: The immunoSEQ output contained only junctional sequences without quality scores, so filtering could not match that applied to full-length reads. To assign V/J genes and CDR3, sequences were annotated against IMGT germline references using PyIR, a Python wrapper for IgBLAST v1.9. Reads were filtered out if the reads had weak V/J assignments (E-value above 1e-6), no CDR3, stop codons, out-of-frame junctions, or ambiguous translated residues. V3J clonotypes were defined by identical inferred V gene, J gene, and CDR3 amino acid sequence. Percentage overlap between repertoires was calculated by dividing the number of shared unique clonotypes by the size of the smaller repertoire. Richness of each repertoire was evaluated using RTK rarefaction, the Chao1 estimator, and Recon v2.1 estimates of unobserved clonotypes. For all TCRbeta clonotypes obtained by the gDNA method from several donors, generation probabilities were computed with OLGA. What TCRdb holds here is the immuneACCESS table cut down to in-frame rearrangements. Part of the clones is not present; checked against another copy, under half of the missing clones reflect an unresolved V gene, and the others are unexplained. From that table come the V and J calls and clone size; the DNA was used to work out D and trimming. The table for this sample lists some 1,600,000 clones; approximately 98% of them were counted only once. The top ten hold 0.4% to 0.55% of the sample.

V was cut back by 1 base and J by 2 bases, leaving a gap of 9 bases between them. Spanning cysteine to phenylalanine, the CDR3 consists of 14 amino acids. Of all the DNA, just the CDR3 is kept, 42 bases in frame from base 1. For CDR1 and CDR2, the germline V gene lists SGHNT and YENEEA. Concerning this clone: It has no known antigen specificity. Qualities for individual bases were not recorded, and no much larger clone is one base off.

The donors were healthy, HIV-negative adults who had no recently reported acute infections or vaccinations. Every donor was a Caucasian adult residing in Nashville, Tennessee, USA. CD4+ T cells were enriched by magnetic negative selection, after which naive cells were positively selected on CD45RA and the negative fraction was taken as the memory subset. Blood was obtained by leukapheresis, after which PBMCs were separated by Ficoll-Histopaque density gradient centrifugation and cryopreserved in liquid nitrogen vapor phase. Analytical flow cytometry was used to check the purity and quantity of each magnetically sorted T cell population. Genomic DNA was isolated from each sorted fraction and quantified by UV absorbance on a Nanodrop 2000c.

This clonotype was obtained from a young man in good health. The rearrangement combines TRBV11-3 with TRBJ2-7; no confident D gene assignment can be made. The sample was naive CD4+ T cells sorted from blood. In light of the paper, this sample's cell subset or site label describes: CD45RA+ positively selected. The nucleotide sequence reads TGTGCCAGCAGCTTAGGTCACAGTACCTACGAGCAGTACTTC. It codes for CASSLGHSTYEQYF.